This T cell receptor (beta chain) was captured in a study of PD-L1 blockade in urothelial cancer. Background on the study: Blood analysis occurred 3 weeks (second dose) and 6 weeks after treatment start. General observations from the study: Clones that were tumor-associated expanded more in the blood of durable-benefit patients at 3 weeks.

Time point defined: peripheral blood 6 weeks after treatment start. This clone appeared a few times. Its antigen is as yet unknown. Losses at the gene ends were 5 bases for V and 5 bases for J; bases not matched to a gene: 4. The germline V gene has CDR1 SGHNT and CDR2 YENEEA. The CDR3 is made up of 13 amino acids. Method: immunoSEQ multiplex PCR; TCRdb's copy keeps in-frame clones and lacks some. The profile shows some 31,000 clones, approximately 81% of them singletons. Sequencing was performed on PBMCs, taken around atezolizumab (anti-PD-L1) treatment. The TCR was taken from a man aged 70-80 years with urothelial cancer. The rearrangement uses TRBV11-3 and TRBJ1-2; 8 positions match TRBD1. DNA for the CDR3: TGTGCCAGCAGCACAGGGGGGTTTTATGGCTACACCTTC. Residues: CASSTGGFYGYTF.